These 27 T cell receptor beta chains share one sample of origin, sequenced in a study of response to subunit inactivated influenza vaccine (dated by TCRdb to the late 2010s). To prepare the library, RT-PCR was applied. The run used an Illumina HiSeq 2500. The raw public data were reprocessed by TCRdb itself: fastp quality trimming at Q25, MiXCR clonotype calling, in-frame beta chains only. Records with the same CDR3 protein are collapsed into one entry carrying the most frequent genes and DNA. This sample gives under 200,000 distinct CDR3 sequences in total; around 10% of them show up just once. Together, the top ten hold roughly 33% of the sample. The sequencing here drew on CD8+ T cells sorted from PBMCs, taken roughly 24 months after vaccination. These TCRs come from a man in his fifties or sixties who received an inactivated influenza vaccine. Donor details come from another sample of the same person, matched by shared clones.

This clonotype was recorded at least ten times. The chain links TRBV12-3 or TRBV12-4 to TRBJ2-1; D gene unclear. CDR3 length: 12 amino acids. V lost 3 bases and J lost 10, with 10 bases in between. The CDR3 DNA sequence: TGTGCCAGCAGTTTTGAGTCTCGCGAGCAGTTCTTC. This gives the protein CASSFESREQFF.

This clonotype was detected a few times. The chain links TRBV7-9 to TRBJ2-7; D remains unclear. Germline V gene data show CDR1 as SEHNR and CDR2 as FQNEAQ (reference sequence). CDR3 length equals 11 residues. Between the trimmed V and J ends, which lost 5 bases and 7 bases, there was a span of 9 bases. The CDR3 loop reads CASSPATEQYF. Written as DNA, the CDR3 is TGTGCCAGCAGCCCCGCAACTGAGCAGTACTTC.

The chain recombines TRBV6-5 with TRBJ2-7; D uncertain. V gave up 2 bases and J gave up 3 bases, with 11 bases separating them. Germline lookup yields CDR1 MNHEY and CDR2 SVGAGI. The CDR3 spans 14 residues. The CDR3 nucleotides read TGTGCCAGCAGTTACGGCGGAGAAGTCTACGAGCAGTACTTC. It is translated as CASSYGGEVYEQYF.

This clonotype showed up just a few times. V usage is TRBV29-1 and J usage is TRBJ2-1; possibly TRBD1 for D (5 bases). The V and J ends lost 3 bases and 0 bases respectively, with 9 bases between them. Germline assignment: CDR1 SQVTM and CDR2 ANQGSEA. This CDR3 comprises 14 residues. CDR3 bases: TGCAGCGTTGATGGACAAAGCTCCTACAATGAGCAGTTCTTC. Translating gives CSVDGQSSYNEQFF.

This clonotype was counted a few times. The junction does not match germline at one end; this may be a read error. V gene TRBV20-1 combines with J gene TRBJ2-1; 9 bases line up with TRBD2. CDR1 is DFQATT and CDR2 is SNEGSKA in the germline V gene (reference sequence). The CDR3 has 16 amino acids. The CDR3, as DNA: TGCTGTGCTAGAGATGTGGCGGGAGGGGGGTACAATGAGCAGTTCTTC. It yields the protein CCARDVAGGGYNEQFF.

V and J are TRBV12-3 or TRBV12-4 and TRBJ2-3; 8 bases are shared with TRBD2. CDR3 length: 16 amino acids. V shed 4 bases and J 7 bases; nucleotides not matched to a gene: 13. The chain's CDR3 is CASSSPPPAGEYTQYF. CDR3 DNA sequence: TGTGCCAGCAGTTCACCGCCTCCAGCGGGGGAATATACGCAGTATTTT.

V usage is TRBV11-2 and J usage is TRBJ1-6, with D perhaps TRBD1 (5 bases). The CDR3 covers 15 residues. V dropped 1 base and J dropped 4 bases, with 8 bases sitting between them. Germline lookup yields CDR1 SGHAT and CDR2 FQNNGV. The CDR3 sequence is CASSLGQMYNSPLHF. CDR3 coding DNA: TGTGCCAGCAGCTTAGGACAGATGTATAATTCACCCCTCCACTTT.

This sequence joins TRBV6-2 or TRBV6-3 and TRBJ2-2; no clear D gene. V shed 7 bases and J shed 5 bases, with 17 bases lying between them. CDR1 is MNHEY, CDR2 SVGEGT, per germline. This CDR3 is built from 15 residues. CDR3 loop: CASNGLMSRTGELFF. The CDR3 DNA reads TGTGCCAGCAATGGGCTTATGTCTCGAACCGGGGAGCTGTTTTTT.

The chain carries TRBV28 and TRBJ1-1; D is ambiguous. Between the trimmed V and J ends, which lost 11 bases and 4 bases, there was a span of 11 bases. The CDR3 is made up of 11 amino acids. Looked up from germline, CDR1 is MDHEN and CDR2 is SYDVKM. CDR3 DNA sequence: TGTGCCCACCGACGGAGCACTGAAGCTTTCTTT. As protein: CAHRRSTEAFF.

This chain uses TRBV11-2 with TRBJ2-5; 9 bases are shared with TRBD2. The CDR3 loop spans 17 amino acids. V lost 0 bases to trimming and J lost 5 bases; unmatched junction nucleotides: 10. Germline-derived CDR1 and CDR2 are SGHAT and FQNNGV. Here the CDR3 reads CASSLDKGGLASETQYF. The CDR3 DNA reads TGTGCCAGCAGCTTAGATAAAGGGGGACTAGCCTCGGAGACCCAGTACTTC. The variable domain in full, with the rest retrieved from reference TRBV11-2 and TRBJ2-5, is EAGVAQSPRYKIIEKRQSVAFWCNPISGHATLYWYQQILGQGPKLLIQFQNNGVVDDSQLPKDRFSAERLKGVDSTLKIQPAKLEDSAVYLCASSLDKGGLASETQYFGPGTRLLVL.

The rearrangement uses TRBV11-2 and TRBJ2-3, with D uncertain. This CDR3 comprises 16 residues. Trimming left V 1 base short and J 0 bases short, with 11 bases between. In germline, CDR1 is SGHAT, CDR2 FQNNGV. CDR3 bases: TGTGCCAGCAGCTTAGTGCGTATCGCTAGCACAGATACGCAGTATTTT. Amino acids: CASSLVRIASTDTQYF.

The chain couples TRBV12-3 or TRBV12-4 to TRBJ1-2; D is unresolved. With 6 bases removed from V and 7 bases from J, the gap between germline ends came to 12 bases. This CDR3 is 12 amino acids long. The CDR3 protein is CASRQGVFGYTF. CDR3 coding DNA: TGTGCCAGCAGACAAGGCGTCTTTGGCTACACCTTC.

V usage is TRBV12-3 or TRBV12-4 and J usage is TRBJ2-2; the D gene is possibly TRBD1 (6 bases). The CDR3 totals 16 residues. The germline V and J ends were trimmed by 3 bases and 0 bases, with 11 bases remaining between them. In DNA form, the CDR3 reads TGTGCCAGCAGTTTTTGGGGGCCCGCGAACACCGGGGAGCTGTTTTTT. Its protein product is CASSFWGPANTGELFF.

The V and J genes are TRBV11-2 and TRBJ2-2, with 9 bases that match TRBD2. After removal of 5 bases from V and 2 bases from J, the junction contained 12 bases not matched to a gene. This CDR3 region has 18 residues. Germline V CDR1 and CDR2: SGHAT, FQNNGV. The CDR3 bases are TGTGCCAGCAGCCCCTTTCCCCAGCGGGAGGTTAACACCGGGGAGCTGTTTTTT. Translation gives CASSPFPQREVNTGELFF. The complete variable domain, with remaining parts taken from reference TRBV11-2 and TRBJ2-2, reads EAGVAQSPRYKIIEKRQSVAFWCNPISGHATLYWYQQILGQGPKLLIQFQNNGVVDDSQLPKDRFSAERLKGVDSTLKIQPAKLEDSAVYLCASSPFPQREVNTGELFFGEGSRLTVL.

In the case of this clonotype: At one of its ends the junction is not consistent with the germline gene, which may arise from a read error. CDR3 sequence reads: CASSLGRGSCNEQFF. CDR3 nucleotide sequence: TGTGCCAGCAGTTTAGGGCGGGGCTCCTGCAATGAGCAGTTCTTC. The chain couples TRBV12-3 or TRBV12-4 to TRBJ2-1; tentative D call: TRBD2 (6 bases). The CDR3 runs to 15 residues.

A remark on this clonotype: The conserved final phenylalanine or tryptophan is absent from the CDR3, which likely points to a read error. V and J are TRBV20-1 and TRBJ2-7; TRBD2 agrees at 8 bases. Trimming removed 0 bases from V and 3 bases from J; junction bases left unmatched: 10. Per germline, CDR1 DFQATT and CDR2 SNEGSKA (reference sequence). This CDR3 has 16 amino acids. For the CDR3, the DNA is TGCAGTGCTAGAGATTTACTAGCGGAGATCCACTACGAGCAGTACCTC. Translation: CSARDLLAEIHYEQYL.

This clonotype was counted at least ten times. The CDR3 nucleotides read TGTGCCAGCAGTCGCGCCGGGCCCTACGAGCAGTACTTC. Encoded protein: CASSRAGPYEQYF. The J gene is TRBJ2-7, the V gene TRBV7-2, with unresolved D. The V end was cut by 6 bases, the J end by 2 bases, with 11 bases between. Germline assignment: CDR1 SGHTA and CDR2 FQGNSA. This CDR3 contains 13 residues.

This chain joins TRBV13 and TRBJ2-3; D is possibly TRBD2 (7 bases). Germline V gives CDR1 PRHDT, CDR2 FYEKMQ (reference sequence). Trimming left V 5 bases short and J 2 bases short, with 17 bases between. The CDR3 is 16 residues long. CDR3 sequence reads: CASSPLGGDHTDTQYF. In DNA form, the CDR3 reads TGTGCCAGCAGCCCCTTAGGGGGGGACCACACAGATACGCAGTATTTT.

This clonotype has more than one count but fewer than ten. The chain carries TRBV20-1 and TRBJ2-2; D call uncertain. V lost 3 bases, J lost 0 bases, and 14 bases lay in between. Germline CDR1 is DFQATT and CDR2 is SNEGSKA (reference sequence). The CDR3 runs 16 residues. In DNA, the CDR3 is TGCAGTGCTAGGCCGATTGTGACTTCGAACACCGGGGAGCTGTTTTTT. Translating it yields CSARPIVTSNTGELFF.

The genes are TRBV11-2 and TRBJ2-1; tentative D call: TRBD2 (7 bases). V lost 1 base and J lost 1, with 17 bases in between. The CDR3 sequence is 18 residues long. Germline CDR1 reads SGHAT; CDR2 reads FQNNGV. Written as DNA, the CDR3 is TGTGCCAGCAGCTTAGTATACGCGGGGGCTCGTTCCTACAATGAGCAGTTCTTC. Translation gives CASSLVYAGARSYNEQFF.

The rearrangement uses TRBV9 and TRBJ2-1; 7 bases fit TRBD2. The length of the CDR3 is 15 residues. After removal of 4 bases from V and 0 bases from J, the junction contained 4 bases not matched to a gene. From germline, CDR1 is SGDLS and CDR2 YYNGEE. The CDR3 region has the DNA TGTGCCAGCAGCCCTTCGGGGGGCTCCTACAATGAGCAGTTCTTC. This encodes CASSPSGGSYNEQFF.

This clonotype has a handful of counts. This sequence joins TRBV28 and TRBJ2-5; D is unresolved. Germline-derived CDR1 and CDR2 are MDHEN and SYDVKM. The V end was cut by 5 bases, the J end by 2 bases, with 15 bases between. The CDR3 contains 15 residues. CDR3 protein: CASSTPLSYQETQYF. The DNA for the CDR3 is TGTGCCAGCAGTACTCCCCTATCCTATCAAGAGACCCAGTACTTC.

The J gene is TRBJ2-7, the V gene TRBV10-3; 7 bases agree with TRBD1. The CDR3 sequence is 14 residues long. The V segment lost 4 bases and the J segment 1 base; nucleotides outside the gene matches: 4. Germline CDR1 ENHRY, CDR2 SYGVKD. CDR3 in DNA: TGTGCCATCAGTGGAACAGGGGAGTCCTACGAGCAGTACTTC. Residues: CAISGTGESYEQYF.

This chain joins TRBV3-1 and TRBJ2-6, with D unclear. The CDR3 totals 12 residues. Germline assignment: CDR1 LGHDT and CDR2 YNNKEL (reference sequence). The germline V and J ends were trimmed by 6 bases and 1 base, with 1 base remaining between them. CDR3 loop: CASRSGANVLTF. The CDR3 DNA follows: TGTGCCAGCAGATCTGGGGCCAACGTCCTGACTTTC.

This clonotype showed up just a few times. CDR3 DNA: TGTGCCAGCAGCCAGCAAGTCTCCTACAATGAGCAGTTCTTC. Translating gives CASSQQVSYNEQFF. The chain uses TRBV7-9 and TRBJ2-1; D remains unclear. Per the germline V gene, CDR1 is SEHNR and CDR2 is FQNEAQ (reference sequence). The V gene lost 5 bases and the J gene lost 0 bases, with 8 bases spanning the gap. The CDR3 sequence is 14 residues long.

This clonotype was found a few times. The chain combines TRBV20-1 with TRBJ2-1; the match to TRBD2 covers 8 bases. V gave up 0 bases and J gave up 5 bases; unmatched junction bases: 6. This CDR3 region has 15 residues. CDR1 DFQATT and CDR2 SNEGSKA come from the germline V gene (reference sequence). The CDR3 bases are TGCAGTGCTAGAGACCAGCGGGGGTGGGACAATGAGCAGTTCTTC. Protein sequence: CSARDQRGWDNEQFF.

The chain employs TRBV12-3 or TRBV12-4 and TRBJ1-4; no clear D gene. Trimming removed 3 bases from V and 3 bases from J, with 5 bases in between. CDR3 length: 13 amino acids. The CDR3 region is CASSLRANEKLFF. CDR3 nucleotides: TGTGCCAGCAGTTTGAGGGCTAATGAAAAACTGTTTTTT.